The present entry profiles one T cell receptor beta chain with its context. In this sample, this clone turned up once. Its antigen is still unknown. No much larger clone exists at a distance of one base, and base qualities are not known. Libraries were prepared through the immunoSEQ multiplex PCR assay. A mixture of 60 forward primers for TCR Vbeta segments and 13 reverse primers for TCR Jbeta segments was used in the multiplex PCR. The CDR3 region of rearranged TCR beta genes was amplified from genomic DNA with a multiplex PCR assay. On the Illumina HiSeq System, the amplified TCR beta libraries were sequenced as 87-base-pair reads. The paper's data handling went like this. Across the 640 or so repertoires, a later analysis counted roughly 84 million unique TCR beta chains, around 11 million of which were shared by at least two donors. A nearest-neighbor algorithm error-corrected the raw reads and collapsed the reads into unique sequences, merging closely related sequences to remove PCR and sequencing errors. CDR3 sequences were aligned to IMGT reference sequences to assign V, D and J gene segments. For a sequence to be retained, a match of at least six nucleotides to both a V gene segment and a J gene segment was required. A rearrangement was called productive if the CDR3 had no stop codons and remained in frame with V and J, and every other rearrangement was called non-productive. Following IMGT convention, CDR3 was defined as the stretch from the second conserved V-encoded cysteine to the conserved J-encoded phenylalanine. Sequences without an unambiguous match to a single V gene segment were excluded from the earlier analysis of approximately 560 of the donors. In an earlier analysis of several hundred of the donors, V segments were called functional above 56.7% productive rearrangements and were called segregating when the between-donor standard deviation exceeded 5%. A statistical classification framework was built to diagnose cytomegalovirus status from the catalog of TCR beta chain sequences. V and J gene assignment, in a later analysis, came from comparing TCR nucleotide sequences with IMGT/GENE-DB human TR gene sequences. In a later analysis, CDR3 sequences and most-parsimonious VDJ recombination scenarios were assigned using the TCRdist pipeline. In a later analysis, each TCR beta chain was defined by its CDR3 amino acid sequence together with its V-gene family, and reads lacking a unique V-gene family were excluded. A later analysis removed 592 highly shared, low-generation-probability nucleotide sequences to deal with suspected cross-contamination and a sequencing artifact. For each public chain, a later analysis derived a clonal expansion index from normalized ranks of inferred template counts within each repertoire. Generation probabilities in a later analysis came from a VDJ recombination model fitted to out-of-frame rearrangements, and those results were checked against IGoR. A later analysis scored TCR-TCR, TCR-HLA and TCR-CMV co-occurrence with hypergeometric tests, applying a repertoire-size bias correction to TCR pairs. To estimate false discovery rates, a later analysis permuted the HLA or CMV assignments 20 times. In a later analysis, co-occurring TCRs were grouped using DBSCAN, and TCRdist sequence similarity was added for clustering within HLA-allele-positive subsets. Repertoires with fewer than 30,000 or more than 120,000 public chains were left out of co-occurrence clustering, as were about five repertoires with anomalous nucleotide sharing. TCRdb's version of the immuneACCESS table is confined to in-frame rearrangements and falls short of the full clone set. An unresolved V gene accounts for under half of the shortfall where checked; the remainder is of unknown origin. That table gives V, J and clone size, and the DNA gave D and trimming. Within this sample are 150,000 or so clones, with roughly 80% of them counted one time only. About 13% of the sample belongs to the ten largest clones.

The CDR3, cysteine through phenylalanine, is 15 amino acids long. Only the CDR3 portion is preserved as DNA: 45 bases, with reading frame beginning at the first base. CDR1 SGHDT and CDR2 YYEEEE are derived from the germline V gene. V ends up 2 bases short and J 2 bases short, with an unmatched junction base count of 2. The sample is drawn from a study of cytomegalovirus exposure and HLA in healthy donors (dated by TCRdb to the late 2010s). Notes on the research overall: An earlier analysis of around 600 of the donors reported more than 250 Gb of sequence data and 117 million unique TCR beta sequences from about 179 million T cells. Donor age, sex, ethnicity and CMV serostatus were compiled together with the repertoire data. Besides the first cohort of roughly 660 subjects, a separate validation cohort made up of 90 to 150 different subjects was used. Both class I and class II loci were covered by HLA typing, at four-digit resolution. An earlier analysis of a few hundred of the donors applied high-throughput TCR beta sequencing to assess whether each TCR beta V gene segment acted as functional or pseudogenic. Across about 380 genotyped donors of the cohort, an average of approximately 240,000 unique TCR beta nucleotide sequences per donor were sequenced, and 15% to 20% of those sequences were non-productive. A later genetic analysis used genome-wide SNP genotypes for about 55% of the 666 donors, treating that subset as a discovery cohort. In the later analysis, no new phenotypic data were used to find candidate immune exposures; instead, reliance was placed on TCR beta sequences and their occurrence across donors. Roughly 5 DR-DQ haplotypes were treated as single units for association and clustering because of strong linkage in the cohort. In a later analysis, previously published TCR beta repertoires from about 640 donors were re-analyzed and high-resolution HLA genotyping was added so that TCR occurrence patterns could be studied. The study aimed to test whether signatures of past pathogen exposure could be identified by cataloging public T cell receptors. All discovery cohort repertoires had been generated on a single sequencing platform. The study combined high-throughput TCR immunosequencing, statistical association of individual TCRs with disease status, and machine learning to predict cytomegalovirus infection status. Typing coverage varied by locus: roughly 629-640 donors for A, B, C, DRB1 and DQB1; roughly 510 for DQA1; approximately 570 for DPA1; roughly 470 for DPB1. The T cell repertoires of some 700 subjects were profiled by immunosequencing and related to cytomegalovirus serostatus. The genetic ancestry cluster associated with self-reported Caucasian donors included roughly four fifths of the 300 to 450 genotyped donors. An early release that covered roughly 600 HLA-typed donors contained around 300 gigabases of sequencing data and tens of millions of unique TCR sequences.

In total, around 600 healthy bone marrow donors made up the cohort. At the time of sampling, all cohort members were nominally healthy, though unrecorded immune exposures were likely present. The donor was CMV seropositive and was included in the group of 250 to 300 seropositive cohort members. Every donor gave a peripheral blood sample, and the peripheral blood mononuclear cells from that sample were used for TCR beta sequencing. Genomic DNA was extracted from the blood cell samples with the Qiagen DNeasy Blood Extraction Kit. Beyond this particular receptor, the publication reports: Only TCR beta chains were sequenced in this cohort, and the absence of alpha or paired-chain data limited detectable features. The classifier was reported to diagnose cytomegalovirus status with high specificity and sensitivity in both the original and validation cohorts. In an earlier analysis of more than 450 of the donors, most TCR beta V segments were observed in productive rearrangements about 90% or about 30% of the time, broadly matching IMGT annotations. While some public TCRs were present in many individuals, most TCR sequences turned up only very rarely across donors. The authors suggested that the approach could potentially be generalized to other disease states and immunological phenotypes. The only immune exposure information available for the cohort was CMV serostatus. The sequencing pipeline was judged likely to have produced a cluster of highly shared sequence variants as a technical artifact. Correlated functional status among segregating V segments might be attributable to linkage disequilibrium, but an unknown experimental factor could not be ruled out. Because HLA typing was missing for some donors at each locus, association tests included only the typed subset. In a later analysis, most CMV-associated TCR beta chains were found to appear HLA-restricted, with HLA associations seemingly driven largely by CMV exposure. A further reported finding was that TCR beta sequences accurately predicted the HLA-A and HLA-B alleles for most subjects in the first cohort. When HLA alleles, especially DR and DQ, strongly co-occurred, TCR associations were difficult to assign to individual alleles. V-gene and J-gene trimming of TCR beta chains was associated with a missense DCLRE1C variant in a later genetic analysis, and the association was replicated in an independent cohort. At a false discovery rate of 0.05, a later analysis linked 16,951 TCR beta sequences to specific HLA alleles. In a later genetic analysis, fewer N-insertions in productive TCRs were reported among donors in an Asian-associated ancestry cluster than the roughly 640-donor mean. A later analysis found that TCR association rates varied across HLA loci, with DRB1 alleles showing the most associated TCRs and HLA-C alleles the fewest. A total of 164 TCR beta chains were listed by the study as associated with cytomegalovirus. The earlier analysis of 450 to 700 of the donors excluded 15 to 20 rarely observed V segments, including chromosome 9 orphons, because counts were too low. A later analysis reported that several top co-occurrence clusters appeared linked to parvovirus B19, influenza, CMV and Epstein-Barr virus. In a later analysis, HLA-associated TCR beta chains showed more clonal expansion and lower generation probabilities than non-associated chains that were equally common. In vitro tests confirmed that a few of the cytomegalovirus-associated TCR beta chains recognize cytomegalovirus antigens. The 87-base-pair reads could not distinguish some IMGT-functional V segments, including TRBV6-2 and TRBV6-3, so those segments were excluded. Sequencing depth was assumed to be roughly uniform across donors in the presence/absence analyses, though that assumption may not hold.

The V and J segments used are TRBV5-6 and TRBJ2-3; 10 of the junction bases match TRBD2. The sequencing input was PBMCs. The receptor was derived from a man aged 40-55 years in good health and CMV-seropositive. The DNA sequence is TGTGCCAGCAGCTTAAGCGGGAGGGACACAGATACGCAGTATTTT. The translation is CASSLSGRDTDTQYF.